This TCR beta chain emerged from a study of shared clonotypes between healthy human individuals. Overall study results and limits: Naive subsets generally exceeded memory subsets in estimated richness. Across a handful of donors, naive CD4 shared around 5.4%, naive CD8 less than 4%, memory CD4 less than 2.5%, memory CD8 about 0.38%. Non-shared clonotypes were found to have lower generation probabilities than the clonotypes that were shared by all four of the sorted-subset donors.

Using immunoSEQ multiplex PCR, the repertoire was profiled, and TCRdb retains in-frame clones only, with some absent. The sample has over a million clones, around 97% seen once; the top ten hold approximately 1.1%. The donor cohort consisted entirely of Caucasian adults residing in Nashville, Tennessee. To note about this clone: Its target is not known.

The CDR3 is 13 amino acids. The V and J genes are TRBV12-2 and TRBJ2-7; no check of the table's D call, TRBD2, against the DNA was made. TRBV12-2 is deemed a pseudogene. The clonotype originates from a man aged 30 to 45 in good health. What was sequenced was naive CD4+ T cells sorted from blood. Subset given: CD45RA+ positively selected. DNA for the CDR3: TGTGCAAGTCGCCCCGGGACTAGCGGCGAGCAGTACTTC. The encoded protein is CASRPGTSGEQYF.